Below are 25 T cell receptor beta chains sequenced from a single sample in a study of low-dose radiotherapy and immunotherapy resistance in tumors. Time point specified: after trial treatment. Regarding treatment: LDRT plus nivolumab, ipilimumab, low-dose cyclophosphamide and aspirin (RACIN trial). Gene-specific TRAV and TRBV primers were used for first-strand cDNA, covering alpha and beta chains. Both a constant-region primer and a V-primer adapter served to amplify TCRs across roughly 20 PCR cycles. MiXCR, run by TCRdb on the reads, gives a single entry per CDR3 protein. The table lists approximately 91,000 distinct CDR3 sequences, around 20% of them singletons, with 9.5% to 15% in the top ten. The sequencing here drew on PBMCs, taken after low-dose radiotherapy plus immunotherapy. These receptors were taken from a female donor with ovarian cancer.

At least ten counts were recorded for this clonotype. The chain couples TRBV2 to TRBJ2-3, with 9 bases identical to TRBD2. The germline V gene has CDR1 SNHLY and CDR2 FYNNEI. The ends lost 6 bases at V and 1 base at J; junction bases unmatched: 5. This CDR3 comprises 15 residues. The CDR3 is CASRLRTSGTDTQYF. The DNA of the CDR3 is TGTGCCAGCAGACTTCGGACTAGCGGCACAGATACGCAGTATTTT. Together with reference TRBV2 and TRBJ2-3, the CDR3 gives the full variable domain: EPEVTQTPSHQVTQMGQEVILRCVPISNHLYFYWYRQILGQKVEFLVSFYNNEISEKSEIFDDQFSVERPDGSNFTLKIRSTKLEDSAMYFCASRLRTSGTDTQYFGPGTRLTVL.

Ten or more counts support this clonotype. This sequence joins TRBV4-2 and TRBJ2-7, with D possibly being TRBD2 (6 bases). The V end was cut by 0 bases, the J end by 0 bases, with 15 bases between. Germline CDR1 reads LGHNA; CDR2 reads YNFKEQ. The CDR3 has 17 amino acids. CDR3 residues: CASSQDRRDPFSYEQYF. DNA for the CDR3: TGTGCCAGCAGCCAAGATCGGAGGGACCCCTTCTCCTACGAGCAGTACTTC.

In its sample, this clonotype was seen many times. The chain carries TRBV20-1 and TRBJ2-7, with 7 bases that match TRBD2. V was pared by 4 bases and J by 5 bases, with 14 bases of the junction left unmatched. CDR3 size: 15 residues. Germline CDR1 reads DFQATT; CDR2 reads SNEGSKA (reference sequence). The CDR3 loop reads CSAIGKAGRRNEQYF. CDR3 bases: TGCAGTGCTATAGGAAAAGCGGGGAGAAGGAACGAGCAGTACTTC.

V is TRBV5-4 and J is TRBJ1-1; D is unclear. Germline values: CDR1 SGHNT, CDR2 YYREEE (reference sequence). The CDR3 covers 13 residues. V was cut by 0 bases and J by 1 base, with 4 bases left in between. This CDR3 is CASSLEKNTEAFF. In nucleotides, the CDR3 is TGTGCCAGCAGCTTGGAGAAGAACACTGAAGCTTTCTTT.

Points on this clonotype: This probably arose from a read error, given a far larger clone one base away. This rearrangement joins TRBV6-1 to TRBJ1-4; 7 bases fit TRBD1. V lost 5 bases, J lost 10 bases, and 7 bases stayed unmatched. Germline CDR1 and CDR2: MNHNS and SASEGT. The CDR3 is 13 amino acids. As DNA, the CDR3 is TGTGCCAGCAGTTCAACAGGGGTTGGAAAACTGTTTTTT. As protein: CASSSTGVGKLFF.

In its sample, this clonotype was seen many times. The J gene is TRBJ1-4, the V gene TRBV2; TRBD1 matches at 8 bases. The trim removed 6 bases at V and 7 bases at J, leaving 10 bases unmatched. The CDR3 is made up of 15 amino acids. Germline CDR1 SNHLY, CDR2 FYNNEI. The CDR3 loop is CASRPAGGELEKLFF. The CDR3 bases are TGTGCCAGCAGACCAGCAGGGGGCGAACTTGAAAAACTGTTTTTT. Supplemented by reference TRBV2 and TRBJ1-4, the full variable domain reads EPEVTQTPSHQVTQMGQEVILRCVPISNHLYFYWYRQILGQKVEFLVSFYNNEISEKSEIFDDQFSVERPDGSNFTLKIRSTKLEDSAMYFCASRPAGGELEKLFFGSGTQLSVL.

This clonotype was counted ten times or more. The chain couples TRBV11-3 to TRBJ1-3; 8 nucleotides match TRBD1. The CDR3 runs to 15 residues. CDR1 SGHNT and CDR2 YENEEA come from the germline V gene. With 5 bases clipped from V and 2 bases from J, the junction kept 5 bases outside the gene matches. CDR3 coding DNA: TGTGCCAGCAGCCAGGACAGGGTTCCTGGAAACACCATATATTTT. Protein: CASSQDRVPGNTIYF.

This clonotype was recorded at least ten times. The chain links TRBV6-2 or TRBV6-3 to TRBJ1-1; TRBD1 is a possible D gene (5 bases). Deletions cut 4 bases from V and 7 bases from J, with 16 bases between. Germline V gives CDR1 MNHEY, CDR2 SVGEGT. The CDR3 covers 14 residues. The CDR3 here is CASSLERGDGEAFF. The DNA of the CDR3 is TGTGCCAGCAGTTTAGAGAGGGGCGACGGTGAAGCTTTCTTT.

This chain connects TRBV20-1 to TRBJ1-2; D gene uncertain. The V and J ends lost 3 bases and 4 bases respectively, with 9 bases between them. The V gene's germline CDR1 is DFQATT and CDR2 SNEGSKA (reference sequence). The CDR3 loop spans 12 amino acids. The DNA for the CDR3 is TGCAGTGCTAGCGGTCTGTCCTATGGCTACACCTTC. This sequence encodes CSASGLSYGYTF.

Many counts were recorded for this clonotype. The V gene is TRBV9, the J gene TRBJ2-7; 10 bases fit TRBD1. The CDR3 length is 14 residues. The V gene end was trimmed by 2 bases and the J gene end by 5 bases; junction bases not matched to a gene: 4. CDR1 and CDR2 from the germline V gene are SGDLS and YYNGEE. CDR3: CASSVTGGGNEQYF. CDR3 DNA: TGTGCCAGCAGCGTGACAGGGGGCGGAAACGAGCAGTACTTC. The full variable domain, completed using reference TRBV9 and TRBJ2-7, is DSGVTQTPKHLITATGQRVTLRCSPRSGDLSVYWYQQSLDQGLQFLIQYYNGEERAKGNILERFSAQQFPDLHSELNLSSLELGDSALYFCASSVTGGGNEQYFGPGTRLTVT.

This clonotype was counted many times. V is TRBV4-1 and J is TRBJ1-5; 9 bases align to TRBD1. The CDR3 covers 15 residues. J gave up 0 bases and V 4 bases, and 1 base lay outside the gene matches. Per germline, CDR1 MGHRA and CDR2 YSYEKL. CDR3 nucleotides: TGCGCCAGCAGCCGGGACAGGGTTAGCAATCAGCCCCAGCATTTT. Translated, it gives CASSRDRVSNQPQHF.

This clonotype was recorded at least ten times. The chain employs TRBV6-2 or TRBV6-3 and TRBJ2-7; 12 bases are a match to TRBD2. Germline V gene sequence: CDR1 MNHEY, CDR2 SVGEGT. CDR3 length: 14 residues. J lost 7 bases, V lost 6 bases, and 7 bases had no gene match. CDR3 sequence reads: CASSLEGLAGEQYF. The CDR3 bases are TGTGCCAGCAGCCTGGAAGGACTAGCGGGGGAGCAGTACTTC.

For this clonotype: It is unclear where the CDR3 begins or ends on the DNA, so no DNA is shown, and the CDR3 is as TCRdb lists it. The CDR3 is CARRGLAGGRNTGELFFF. V gene TRBV2 combines with J gene TRBJ2-2; whether TRBD2, the table's D call, matches the DNA was not checked. CDR1 is SNHLY, CDR2 FYNNEI, per germline. Counting both end residues, the CDR3 totals 18 amino acids.

The rearrangement joins TRBV7-4 to TRBJ2-3, with D maybe TRBD2 (6 bases). V lost 0 bases and J 7 bases, leaving 8 bases between the germline ends. Germline CDR1 and CDR2: SGHVT and SQSDAQ. The CDR3 covers 13 residues. The CDR3 sequence is CASSLAGGYTQYF. The CDR3 DNA reads TGTGCCAGCAGCTTAGCGGGAGGTTATACGCAGTATTTT.

The chain uses TRBV28 and TRBJ1-5; TRBD1 is a possible D gene (6 bases). Trimming stripped 1 base from V and 3 bases from J, with 10 bases between. The CDR3 length is 15 residues. The germline gives CDR1 MDHEN, CDR2 SYDVKM. The CDR3 is CASSLSGGNNQPQHF. The CDR3 coding sequence is TGTGCCAGCAGTTTATCGGGGGGCAACAATCAGCCCCAGCATTTT.

This clonotype has at least ten counts. This rearrangement joins TRBV29-1 to TRBJ2-1, with D possibly matching TRBD1 (6 bases). Looked up from germline, CDR1 is SQVTM and CDR2 is ANQGSEA. The V end was cut by 6 bases, the J end by 7 bases, with 19 bases between. The CDR3 spans 14 residues. The CDR3 DNA reads as TGCAGCGTGGCCTCCGGGACAAGGGGGAATGAGCAGTTCTTC. It codes for CSVASGTRGNEQFF.

Note on this clonotype: This likely traces to a read error, being one base from a far larger clone. This sequence joins TRBV19 and TRBJ2-5; a weak D match, TRBD2 (6 bases). The CDR3 has 14 amino acids. Per the germline V gene, CDR1 is LNHDA and CDR2 is SQIVND (reference sequence). Trimming cost V 0 bases and J 11 bases, with 16 bases left between them. The CDR3 region has the DNA TGTGCCAGTAGTATAGAGTCTCTAGCTCGGGAGCAGTACTTC. Translating it yields CASSIESLAREQYF.

As to this clonotype: A read error likely explains this, since a far larger clone differs by one base. The chain links TRBV5-1 to TRBJ2-1, with D possibly being TRBD1 (6 bases). Trimming removed 3 bases from V and 10 bases from J, with 17 bases in between. The germline V gene has CDR1 SGHRS and CDR2 YFSETQ. This CDR3 region has 14 residues. CDR3 DNA sequence: TGCGCCAGCAGCTCAACGACAGGTGGCTACGAGCAGTTCTTC. It translates to CASSSTTGGYEQFF.

Many counts were recorded for this clonotype. This chain joins TRBV6-2 or TRBV6-3 and TRBJ2-5; D is perhaps TRBD2 (6 bases). Between the trimmed V and J ends, which lost 5 bases and 5 bases, there was a span of 18 bases. This CDR3 has 15 residues. Per germline, CDR1 MNHEY and CDR2 SVGEGT. The CDR3 DNA is TGTGCCAGCAGTGTCGGATCGATTGGGGGGGAGACCCAGTACTTC. It is translated as CASSVGSIGGETQYF.

This clonotype was seen at least ten times. The J gene is TRBJ2-2, the V gene TRBV14; TRBD1 agrees at 7 bases. The V and J ends lost 4 bases and 2 bases, in that order; junction bases with no gene match: 10. CDR1 and CDR2 from the germline V gene are SGHDN and FVKESK. CDR3 size: 17 residues. Written as DNA, the CDR3 is TGTGCCAGCAGCCCACTCCGGGACAGTCATAACACCGGGGAGCTGTTTTTT. This gives the protein CASSPLRDSHNTGELFF. Full variable domain (remainder filled in from reference TRBV14 and TRBJ2-2): EAGVTQFPSHSVIEKGQTVTLRCDPISGHDNLYWYRRVMGKEIKFLLHFVKESKQDESGMPNNRFLAERTGGTYSTLKVQPAELEDSGVYFCASSPLRDSHNTGELFFGEGSRLTVL.

Turning to this clonotype: A much more abundant neighbour one base away suggests this may be a read error. V gene TRBV7-2 combines with J gene TRBJ2-1; D remains unclear. CDR3 size: 14 residues. V dropped 6 bases and J dropped 0 bases, with 9 bases sitting between them. From germline, CDR1 is SGHTA and CDR2 FQGNSA. CDR3 nucleotide sequence: TGTGCCAGCAGTTACGATAGCTCCTACAATGAGCAGTTCTTC. Translation gives CASSYDSSYNEQFF.

In its sample, this clonotype was seen many times. The gene calls are TRBV20-1 and TRBJ2-5; 12 bases map to TRBD2. The CDR3 is 15 amino acids. Germline V lookup: CDR1 DFQATT, CDR2 SNEGSKA (reference sequence). Trimming removed 6 bases from V and 4 bases from J; junction bases left unmatched: 9. CDR3 residues: CSAPTSGGLRETQYF. The CDR3 region has the DNA TGCAGTGCCCCGACTAGCGGGGGACTTAGAGAGACCCAGTACTTC.

This clonotype was seen at least ten times. V usage is TRBV4-1 and J usage is TRBJ1-1; the D gene is possibly TRBD1 (5 bases). The V gene lost 2 bases and the J gene lost 0 bases, with 13 bases spanning the gap. Germline values: CDR1 MGHRA, CDR2 YSYEKL. This CDR3 is built from 16 residues. In DNA, the CDR3 is TGCGCCAGCAGCCAAATGGGACGAGGTATGAACACTGAAGCTTTCTTT. Encoded protein: CASSQMGRGMNTEAFF.

This clonotype was counted ten times or more. The chain has TRBV18 and TRBJ2-7; 7 positions agree with TRBD2. Germline V lookup: CDR1 KGHSH, CDR2 LQKENI. The CDR3 runs 15 residues. J lost 4 bases, V lost 2 bases, and 8 bases had no gene match. CDR3 coding DNA: TGTGCCAGCTCACCAGATGCGGGAGATCTATACGAGCAGTACTTC. Its protein product is CASSPDAGDLYEQYF.

This clonotype was detected ten times or more. V gene TRBV14 combines with J gene TRBJ2-1; D possibly matches TRBD1 or TRBD2 (5 bases each). The CDR3 is made up of 15 amino acids. Germline loops: CDR1 SGHDN, CDR2 FVKESK. Trimming cost V 1 base and J 6 bases, with 13 bases left between them. CDR3 in amino acids: CASSQVLRDGNEQFF. The CDR3 DNA sequence: TGTGCCAGCAGCCAAGTTTTGAGGGACGGCAATGAGCAGTTCTTC.